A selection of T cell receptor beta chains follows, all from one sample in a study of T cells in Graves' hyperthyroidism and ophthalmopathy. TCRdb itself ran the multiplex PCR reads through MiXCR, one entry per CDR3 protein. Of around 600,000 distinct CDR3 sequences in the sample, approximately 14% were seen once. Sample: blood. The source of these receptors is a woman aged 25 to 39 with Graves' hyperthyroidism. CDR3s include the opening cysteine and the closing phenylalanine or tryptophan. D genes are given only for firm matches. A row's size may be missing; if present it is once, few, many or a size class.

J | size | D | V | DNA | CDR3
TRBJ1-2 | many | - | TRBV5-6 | TGTGCCAGCAGCTTGGGGGGGACATCCCATGGCTACACCTTC | CASSLGGTSHGYTF
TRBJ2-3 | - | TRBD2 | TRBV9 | TGTGCCAGCAGCCCAAGCGGGAGGCGGGGCACAGATACGCAGTATTTT | CASSPSGRRGTDTQYF
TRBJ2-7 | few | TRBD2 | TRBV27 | TGTGCCAGCAGTTTACAGGCTAGCGGCTCCTACGAGCAGTACTTC | CASSLQASGSYEQYF
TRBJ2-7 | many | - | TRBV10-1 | TGCGCCAGCAGTGAAACCGGGACTGGACACTACGAGCAGTACTTC | CASSETGTGHYEQYF
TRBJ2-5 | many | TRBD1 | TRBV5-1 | TGCGCCAGCAGCTTGGACGGGAGACAGGGGGCGCTGGCCAAAGAGACCCAGTACTTC | CASSLDGRQGALAKETQYF
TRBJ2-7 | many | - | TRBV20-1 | TGCAGTGCTAGAGATCTTAGCGCAGCCTACGAGCAGTACTTC | CSARDLSAAYEQYF
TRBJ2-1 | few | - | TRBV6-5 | TGTGCCAGCAGGCCCCTGGGAATAGGTGAGCAGTTCTTC | CASRPLGIGEQFF
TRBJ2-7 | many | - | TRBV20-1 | TGCAGTGCTAGAGAGGCCAGCTCAGTATACGAGCAGTACTTC | CSAREASSVYEQYF
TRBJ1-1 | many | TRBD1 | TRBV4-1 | TGCGCCAGCAGCCCTACGCATGCTGACAGGGCCAACACTGAAGCTTTCTTT | CASSPTHADRANTEAFF
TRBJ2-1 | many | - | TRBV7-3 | TGTGCCAGCAGCGGGGGGGGGCAGAATGAGCAGTTCTTC | CASSGGGQNEQFF